The text below deals with one TCR beta chain. No antigen is known for it. This record comes from a study of T cell responses to AZD1222 COVID-19 vaccine. Generated by immunoSEQ multiplex PCR, the TCRdb table keeps only in-frame clones and is missing some. Here the sample spans hundreds of thousands of clones, about 92% being singletons. The study's findings and limits: Just 5 to 7 people given AZD1222 tested seropositive at baseline. In a largely white British group with more females than males, clonal diversity was possibly underestimated. Increased Spike-specific TCR breadth and depth were observed after two AZD1222 doses.

Trimming removed 0 bases at V and 2 bases at J, with 19 bases between. The CDR3 has 17 residues. Looked up from germline, CDR1 is GTSNPN and CDR2 is SVGIG (reference sequence). The gene calls are TRBV30 and TRBJ1-2; no reliable D call. The TCR originated in an adult in good health. Sequenced here: peripheral blood, sampled on day 0 of MenACWY control vaccination. For the CDR3, the DNA is TGTGCCTGGAGTGTCGTCCCCGCCGGCACTACGAACTATGGCTACACCTTC. Translation: CAWSVVPAGTTNYGYTF.